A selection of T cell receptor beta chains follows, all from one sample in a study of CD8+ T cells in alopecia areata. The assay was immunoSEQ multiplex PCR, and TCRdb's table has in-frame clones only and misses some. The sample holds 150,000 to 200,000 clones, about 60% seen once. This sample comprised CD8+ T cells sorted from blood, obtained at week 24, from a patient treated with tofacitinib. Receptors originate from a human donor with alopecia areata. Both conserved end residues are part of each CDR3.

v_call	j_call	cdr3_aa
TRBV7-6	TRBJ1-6	CASRGTGEENSPLHF
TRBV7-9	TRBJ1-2	CASSNLTGPLGYTF
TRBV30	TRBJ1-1	CAWIGGTEAFF
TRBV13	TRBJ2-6	CASSLGRIAGANVLTF
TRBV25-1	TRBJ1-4	CATSTGATNEKLFF
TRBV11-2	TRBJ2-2	CASSLTGFWTGELFF
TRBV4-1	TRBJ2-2	CASSQDPPTGANTGELFF
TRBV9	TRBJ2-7	CASSPGGLDEQYF
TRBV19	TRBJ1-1	CASSPVGTGGGYTEAFF
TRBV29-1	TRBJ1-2	CSVGDRSYGYTF
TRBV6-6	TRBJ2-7	CASVLSTGLDEQYF
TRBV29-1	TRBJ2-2	CSVDTGELFF
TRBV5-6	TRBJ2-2	CASSPPTIEELFF
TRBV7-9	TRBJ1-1	CASSNSEGQGGTEAFF
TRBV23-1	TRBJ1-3	CARTGNTIYF
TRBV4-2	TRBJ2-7	CASSQDPGLGYEQYF
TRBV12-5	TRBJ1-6	CASGSNQTRSPLHF
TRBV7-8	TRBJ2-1	CASSKGQLTGIYEQFF
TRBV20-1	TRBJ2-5	CSARGAETQYF
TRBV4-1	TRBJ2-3	CASSQPGQGDTQYF
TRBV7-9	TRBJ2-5	CASSTTGGRKETQYF
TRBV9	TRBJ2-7	CASSVAATVGYEQYF
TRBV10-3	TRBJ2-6	CAISESRSSGANVLTF
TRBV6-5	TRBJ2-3	CASSETGAADTQYF
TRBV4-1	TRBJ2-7	CASSQEGQAAYEQYF
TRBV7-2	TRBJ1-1	CASSLATGGLGMNTEAFF
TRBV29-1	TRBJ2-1	CSVESGAARYEQFF
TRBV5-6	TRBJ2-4	CASSWGRGSGNIQYF
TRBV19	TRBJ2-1	CATGLSSYNEQFF